Presented here are 30 T cell receptor beta chains from one specimen sequenced in a study of blood T cell repertoires in COVID-19. Libraries were prepared by immunoSEQ multiplex PCR; TCRdb keeps only in-frame clonotypes and omits some of them. In the table there are roughly 430,000 clones, nearly 90% of which are singletons. Source material: PBMCs or T cells enriched from blood (not recorded which). Receptors were obtained from a woman aged 40 to 50 with acute COVID-19.

This clone has a single count. J is TRBJ1-5 and V is TRBV12-5, with D unresolved. The CDR3 runs 12 residues. Trimming stripped 3 bases from V and 3 bases from J, with 3 bases between. Germline V gives CDR1 LGHNT, CDR2 FRNRAP. The CDR3 sequence is CASGFLNQPQHF. In nucleotides, the CDR3 is TGTGCTAGTGGTTTCCTCAATCAGCCCCAGCATTTT.

This sequence joins TRBV6-1 and TRBJ1-5; TRBD1 might be the D (6 bases). The CDR3 length is 14 residues. Trimming removed 3 bases at V and 6 bases at J, with 12 bases between. Germline V gene data show CDR1 as MNHNS and CDR2 as SASEGT. CDR3 loop: CASSDNGGRQPQHF. CDR3 in DNA: TGTGCCAGCAGTGACAACGGGGGGCGTCAGCCCCAGCATTTT.

CDR3 protein: CASSEYSGANVLTF. In nucleotides, the CDR3 is TGTGCCAGCAGTGAGTACTCTGGGGCCAACGTCCTGACTTTC. The chain uses TRBV2 and TRBJ2-6, with D unclear. This CDR3 spans 14 amino acids. Germline V gives CDR1 SNHLY, CDR2 FYNNEI. Trimming pared 3 bases from V and 0 bases from J, leaving 3 bases between.

With regard to this clone: Other nucleotide sequences in the sample specify the same CDR3. The chain is built from TRBV15 and TRBJ2-7, with 7 nucleotides matching TRBD1. Trimming cost V 0 bases and J 0 bases; bases outside gene matches: 2. Germline loops: CDR1 LNHNV, CDR2 YYDKDF (reference sequence). This CDR3 spans 15 amino acids. The CDR3 DNA sequence: TGTGCCACCAGCAGAGACAGGGACAGCTCCTACGAGCAGTACTTC. It is translated as CATSRDRDSSYEQYF.

This chain connects TRBV30 to TRBJ1-2; D unclear. The CDR3 is 12 amino acids. Trimming left V 2 bases short and J 8 bases short, with 12 bases between. Germline V lookup: CDR1 GTSNPN, CDR2 SVGIG (reference sequence). The CDR3 reads CAWSIGWEGYTF. CDR3 nucleotide sequence: TGTGCCTGGAGTATAGGATGGGAGGGCTACACCTTC.

This sequence joins TRBV28 and TRBJ1-1; possibly TRBD1 for D (5 bases). CDR3 length: 13 amino acids. The V end lost 3 bases, the J end lost 5 bases, and 10 bases lay between the germline ends. Germline V gene data show CDR1 as MDHEN and CDR2 as SYDVKM. CDR3 nucleotide sequence: TGTGCCAGCAGTTTCCCGGGACTGACTGAAGCTTTCTTT. Protein product: CASSFPGLTEAFF.

V and J are TRBV29-1 and TRBJ1-2; 7 nucleotides match TRBD1. The junction had 10 bases not matched to a gene; V was cut back by 6 bases and J by 0 bases. Germline CDR1 and CDR2: SQVTM and ANQGSEA. The CDR3 length is 15 residues. In nucleotides, the CDR3 is TGCAGCGTGCAACCCGGGACAGCGACTAACTATGGCTACACCTTC. This gives the protein CSVQPGTATNYGYTF.

The J gene is TRBJ1-2, the V gene TRBV20-1; tentatively, D is TRBD1 (6 bases). There are 11 residues in the CDR3. CDR1 and CDR2 (germline): DFQATT, SNEGSKA (reference sequence). V was clipped by 6 bases and J by 4 bases, with 9 bases between them. CDR3 nucleotide sequence: TGCAGTGCGTCCAGGGGCTATGGCTACACCTTC. Encoded protein: CSASRGYGYTF.

This chain uses TRBV30 with TRBJ2-7; TRBD2 is a possible D gene (6 bases). Germline loops: CDR1 GTSNPN, CDR2 SVGIG (reference sequence). This CDR3 has 14 residues. The V end lost 2 bases, the J end lost 0 bases, and 11 bases lay between the germline ends. DNA for the CDR3: TGTGCCTGGAGTACTAATAGCGGCTCCTACGAGCAGTACTTC. Translation: CAWSTNSGSYEQYF.

The V call is TRBV15, the J call TRBJ1-1; 7 bases align to TRBD1. The CDR3 spans 16 residues. The trim removed 1 base at V and 1 base at J, leaving 6 bases unmatched. Germline CDR1 and CDR2: LNHNV and YYDKDF (reference sequence). CDR3 DNA: TGTGCCACCAGCAGAGCGACAGGGATCGAGAACACTGAAGCTTTCTTT. This gives the protein CATSRATGIENTEAFF.

This chain links TRBV7-2 with TRBJ2-3; 13 nucleotides agree with TRBD2. Per the germline V gene, CDR1 is SGHTA and CDR2 is FQGNSA. Trimming cost V 1 base and J 9 bases; bases outside gene matches: 7. The CDR3 length is 16 residues. The CDR3 here is CASSLVGGLAGETQYF. CDR3 sequence (DNA): TGTGCCAGCAGCTTAGTCGGTGGACTAGCGGGGGAGACGCAGTATTTT.

The CDR3 spells CASSPQAGSSYEQYF. DNA of the CDR3: TGTGCCAGCAGCCCGCAAGCGGGGAGCTCCTACGAGCAGTACTTC. V usage is TRBV7-9 and J usage is TRBJ2-7, with TRBD2 matching 7 bases. V shed 5 bases, J shed 0 bases, and the junction held 7 bases outside the gene matches. CDR1 is SEHNR and CDR2 is FQNEAQ in the germline V gene (reference sequence). CDR3 length equals 15 residues.

The chain joins TRBV2 to TRBJ1-1; D remains ambiguous. Germline V gene sequence: CDR1 SNHLY, CDR2 FYNNEI. Trimming stripped 2 bases from V and 6 bases from J, with 16 bases between. This CDR3 region has 15 residues. Here the CDR3 reads CASSESEAVWAEAFF. In DNA, the CDR3 is TGTGCCAGCAGTGAAAGTGAGGCCGTTTGGGCTGAAGCTTTCTTT. Together with reference TRBV2 and TRBJ1-1, the CDR3 gives the full variable domain: EPEVTQTPSHQVTQMGQEVILRCVPISNHLYFYWYRQILGQKVEFLVSFYNNEISEKSEIFDDQFSVERPDGSNFTLKIRSTKLEDSAMYFCASSESEAVWAEAFFGQGTRLTVV.

This chain links TRBV29-1 with TRBJ1-2; D uncertain. The CDR3 loop spans 13 amino acids. Germline CDR1 SQVTM, CDR2 ANQGSEA. V was cut by 4 bases and J by 6 bases, with 15 bases left in between. The CDR3 coding sequence is TGCAGCGTTGCTCTGGCAGGTTTCGATGGCTACACCTTC. This translates into CSVALAGFDGYTF.

J is TRBJ1-1 and V is TRBV29-1, with no clear D. The CDR3 is 11 residues long. Germline V lookup: CDR1 SQVTM, CDR2 ANQGSEA. V dropped 5 bases and J dropped 5 bases, with 9 bases sitting between them. CDR3 residues: CSVTRGTEAFF. The CDR3 nucleotides read TGCAGCGTTACCCGCGGAACTGAAGCTTTCTTT.

The chain couples TRBV7-9 to TRBJ2-5; D is undetermined. CDR3 size: 13 residues. V lost 7 bases, J lost 5 bases, and 14 bases lay in between. Germline V gene lookup returns CDR1 SEHNR and CDR2 FQNEAQ (reference sequence). Written as DNA, the CDR3 is TGTGCCAGCACCCCAGGCCAGTTTGAGACCCAGTACTTC. This encodes CASTPGQFETQYF. The whole variable domain, remainder taken from reference TRBV7-9 and TRBJ2-5, is DTGVSQNPRHKITKRGQNVTFRCDPISEHNRLYWYRQTLGQGPEFLTYFQNEAQLEKSRLLSDRFSAERPKGSFSTLEIQRTEQGDSAMYLCASTPGQFETQYFGPGTRLLVL.

The rearrangement uses TRBV5-1 and TRBJ2-1; no clear D gene. CDR3 length equals 13 residues. CDR1 is SGHRS and CDR2 is YFSETQ in the germline V gene. Trimming stripped 2 bases from V and 8 bases from J, with 11 bases between. Here the CDR3 DNA reads TGCGCCAGCAGCTTCCGGCTAGAAGATGAGCAGTTCTTC. Its translation: CASSFRLEDEQFF. The variable domain in full, with the rest retrieved from reference TRBV5-1 and TRBJ2-1, is KAGVTQTPRYLIKTRGQQVTLSCSPISGHRSVSWYQQTPGQGLQFLFEYFSETQRNKGNFPGRFSGRQFSNSRSEMNVSTLELGDSALYLCASSFRLEDEQFFGPGTRLTVL.

The gene calls are TRBV9 and TRBJ1-6, with D possibly matching TRBD1 (5 bases). V was shortened by 4 bases and J by 7 bases, with 12 bases between the two germline ends. The germline CDR1 and CDR2 sequences are SGDLS and YYNGEE. This CDR3 has 14 amino acids. In nucleotides, the CDR3 is TGTGCCAGCAGCACCCGGGGGGAGAATTCACCCCTCCACTTT. Translating gives CASSTRGENSPLHF.

The chain recombines TRBV4-1 with TRBJ1-6; D unresolved. Germline CDR1 and CDR2: MGHRA and YSYEKL. V lost 0 bases and J lost 0, with 12 bases in between. The CDR3 is 18 residues long. CDR3 loop: CASSQDLGARSYNSPLHF. CDR3 nucleotides: TGCGCCAGCAGCCAAGATTTAGGAGCACGCTCCTATAATTCACCCCTCCACTTT.

This sequence joins TRBV18 and TRBJ2-3, with D perhaps matching TRBD1 (6 bases). The V and J ends lost 3 bases and 3 bases respectively, with 13 bases between them. This CDR3 spans 15 amino acids. Germline loops: CDR1 KGHSH, CDR2 LQKENI. The CDR3 loop reads CASSPSRGSTDTQYF. For the CDR3, the DNA is TGTGCCAGCTCACCTTCCAGGGGTAGTACAGATACGCAGTATTTT. The full variable domain, with the rest looked up from reference TRBV18 and TRBJ2-3, is NAGVMQNPRHLVRRRGQEARLRCSPMKGHSHVYWYRQLPEEGLKFMVYLQKENIIDESGMPKERFSAEFPKEGPSILRIQQVVRGDSAAYFCASSPSRGSTDTQYFGPGTRLTVL.

For this clone: Other DNA sequences in the sample encode the same CDR3. The V call is TRBV5-1, the J call TRBJ2-2; the match to TRBD1 covers 8 bases. The germline gives CDR1 SGHRS, CDR2 YFSETQ. The CDR3 runs to 16 residues. V trimming: 0 bases; J trimming: 2 bases; junction bases outside the gene matches: 3. In nucleotides, the CDR3 is TGCGCCAGCAGCTTGGTCCAGGGGGCTAACACCGGGGAGCTGTTTTTT. Translating gives CASSLVQGANTGELFF. The full variable domain, in which reference TRBV5-1 and TRBJ2-2 provide the parts outside the CDR3, is KAGVTQTPRYLIKTRGQQVTLSCSPISGHRSVSWYQQTPGQGLQFLFEYFSETQRNKGNFPGRFSGRQFSNSRSEMNVSTLELGDSALYLCASSLVQGANTGELFFGEGSRLTVL.

The J gene is TRBJ2-7, the V gene TRBV9, with 8 positions matching TRBD1. This CDR3 has 14 amino acids. Germline assignment: CDR1 SGDLS and CDR2 YYNGEE. V trimming: 2 bases; J trimming: 2 bases; junction bases outside the gene matches: 3. This CDR3 is CASSVQGATYEQYF. The CDR3 coding sequence is TGTGCCAGCAGCGTTCAGGGGGCGACCTACGAGCAGTACTTC.

The chain links TRBV9 to TRBJ1-1, with D possibly being TRBD1 (5 bases). Germline V lookup: CDR1 SGDLS, CDR2 YYNGEE. CDR3 length: 18 amino acids. V shed 4 bases and J shed 0 bases, with 22 bases lying between them. The CDR3 nucleotides read TGTGCCAGCAGCCCGAAGGGACTGGCCCCCAATTTGAACACTGAAGCTTTCTTT. Translating gives CASSPKGLAPNLNTEAFF.

The V gene is TRBV4-1, the J gene TRBJ2-5; TRBD2 matches at 9 bases. Germline values: CDR1 MGHRA, CDR2 YSYEKL. Losses at the gene ends were 1 base for V and 3 bases for J; bases not matched to a gene: 3. CDR3 size: 15 residues. The CDR3 DNA reads as TGCGCCAGCAGCCAAGCGCTAGCGGGGAAAGAGACCCAGTACTTC. Its protein product is CASSQALAGKETQYF.

V usage is TRBV28 and J usage is TRBJ1-6; maybe TRBD1 (6 bases). The V gene's germline CDR1 is MDHEN and CDR2 SYDVKM. This CDR3 has 14 amino acids. Trimming left V 6 bases short and J 7 bases short, with 13 bases between. CDR3 in amino acids: CASRIQGWNSPLHF. In DNA form, the CDR3 reads TGTGCCAGCAGGATACAGGGTTGGAATTCACCCCTCCACTTT.

The chain joins TRBV10-3 to TRBJ1-3; 9 bases are shared with TRBD1. The CDR3 is 15 residues long. The trim removed 11 bases at V and 4 bases at J, leaving 12 bases unmatched. CDR1 is ENHRY and CDR2 is SYGVKD in the germline V gene. The CDR3 nucleotides are TGTGCCTCACTTTCGGGACAGGGATCAGGAAACACCATATATTTT. Its protein product is CASLSGQGSGNTIYF.

The chain couples TRBV4-1 to TRBJ2-4, with 12 bases that match TRBD1. This CDR3 has 17 amino acids. V dropped 0 bases and J dropped 6; count of bases not matched to a gene: 6. CDR1 is MGHRA and CDR2 is YSYEKL in the germline V gene. CDR3 nucleotide sequence: TGCGCCAGCAGCCAAGATCGGGGACAGGGGGCTGGAAACATTCAGTACTTC. It is translated as CASSQDRGQGAGNIQYF.

This chain uses TRBV7-7 with TRBJ2-5; tentatively, D is TRBD1 (6 bases). Germline V lookup: CDR1 SSHAT, CDR2 FNYEAQ (reference sequence). The CDR3 contains 14 residues. Trimming stripped 1 base from V and 4 bases from J, with 10 bases between. The DNA of the CDR3 is TGTGCCAGCAGCTTAGGCGGACAGCTAGAGACCCAGTACTTC. Translated: CASSLGGQLETQYF.

This chain connects TRBV5-1 to TRBJ2-3, with 11 bases identical to TRBD2. Trimming at V came to 3 bases and at J to 0 bases, leaving 6 bases not matched to a gene. The V gene's germline CDR1 is SGHRS and CDR2 YFSETQ. The CDR3 spans 17 residues. CDR3 in DNA: TGCGCCAGCAGCTCGACTAGCGGGGCCGCTAGCACAGATACGCAGTATTTT. Protein: CASSSTSGAASTDTQYF. Full variable domain (missing parts from reference TRBV5-1 and TRBJ2-3): KAGVTQTPRYLIKTRGQQVTLSCSPISGHRSVSWYQQTPGQGLQFLFEYFSETQRNKGNFPGRFSGRQFSNSRSEMNVSTLELGDSALYLCASSSTSGAASTDTQYFGPGTRLTVL.

J is TRBJ1-1 and V is TRBV2; tentative D call: TRBD1 (5 bases). The CDR3 runs to 11 residues. Trimming stripped 8 bases from V and 7 bases from J, with 11 bases between. Germline-derived CDR1 and CDR2 are SNHLY and FYNNEI. CDR3 sequence reads: CASRYGGEAFF. The CDR3 nucleotides are TGTGCCAGCCGATACGGGGGTGAAGCTTTCTTT.